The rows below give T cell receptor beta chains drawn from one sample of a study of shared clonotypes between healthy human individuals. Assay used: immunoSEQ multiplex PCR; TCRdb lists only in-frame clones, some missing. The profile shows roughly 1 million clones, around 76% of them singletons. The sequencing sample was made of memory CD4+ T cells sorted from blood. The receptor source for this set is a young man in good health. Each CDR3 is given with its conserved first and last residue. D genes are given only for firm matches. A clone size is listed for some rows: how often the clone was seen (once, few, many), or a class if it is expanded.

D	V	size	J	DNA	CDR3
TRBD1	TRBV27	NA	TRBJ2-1	TGTGCCAGCAGTCCGTCCCGGGACAGGTACAATGAGCAGTTCTTC	CASSPSRDRYNEQFF
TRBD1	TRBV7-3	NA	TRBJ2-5	TGTGCCAGCAGCTTTTCGGACAGGGGAGCGGAGACCCAGTACTTC	CASSFSDRGAETQYF
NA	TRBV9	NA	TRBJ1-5	TGTGCCAGCAGCGTAGGATCCAATCAGCCCCAGCATTTT	CASSVGSNQPQHF
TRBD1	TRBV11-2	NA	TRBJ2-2	TGTGCCAGCAGCTTAAAAACCCTATTGACAGGGGTTTACACCGGGGAGCTGTTTTTT	CASSLKTLLTGVYTGELFF
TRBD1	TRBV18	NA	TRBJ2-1	TGTGCCAGCTCACCTACAGGGGTAACCTACAATGAGCAGTTCTTC	CASSPTGVTYNEQFF
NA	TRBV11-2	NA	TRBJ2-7	TGTGCCAGCAGCTCTGTGTACGAGCAGTACTTC	CASSSVYEQYF
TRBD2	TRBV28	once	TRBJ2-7	TGTGCCACCACAGTGGGGGGGTGGGGGTCCTACGAGCAGTACTTC	CATTVGGWGSYEQYF
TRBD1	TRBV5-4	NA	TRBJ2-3	TGTGCCAGCAGCTTCCGGGACAGAGGTGATACGCAGTATTTT	CASSFRDRGDTQYF
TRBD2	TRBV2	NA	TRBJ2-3	TGTGCCAGCAGTCTCGGGACTAGCGGGCCCCCTAGCACAGATACGCAGTATTTT	CASSLGTSGPPSTDTQYF
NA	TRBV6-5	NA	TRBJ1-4	TGTGCCAGCAGTCGCTCCGGGACTTGGGGTGAAAAACTGTTTTTT	CASSRSGTWGEKLFF
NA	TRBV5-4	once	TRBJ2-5	TGTGCCAGCAGCAAGTGGGCCAGCCAAGAGACCCAGTACTTC	CASSKWASQETQYF
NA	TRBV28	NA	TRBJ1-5	TGTGCCAGCAGTTCACTCAGGGAACAGCATTTT	CASSSLREQHF
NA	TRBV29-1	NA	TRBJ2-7	TGCAGCGTTGGACGAGGGTGGGAGCAGTACTTC	CSVGRGWEQYF
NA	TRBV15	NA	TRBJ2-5	TGTGCCACCAATCAGGGCTGGGGAGAGACCCAGTACTTC	CATNQGWGETQYF
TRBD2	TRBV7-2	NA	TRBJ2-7	TGTGCCAGCAGCTTAATGGCTAGCGGGGGAGGCTACGAGCAGTACTTC	CASSLMASGGGYEQYF
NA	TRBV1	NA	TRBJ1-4	TGCACCAGCAGCCCCCGCACAACTAATGAAAAACTGTTTTTT	CTSSPRTTNEKLFF
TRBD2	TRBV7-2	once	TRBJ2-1	TGTGCCAGCAGCGCTCCGGGACTAGCGCAGCAGTTCTTC	CASSAPGLAQQFF
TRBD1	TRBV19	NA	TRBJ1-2	TGTGCCAGTAGCCCCCAGGGGGCCTATGGCTACACCTTC	CASSPQGAYGYTF
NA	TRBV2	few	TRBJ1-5	TGTGCCAGCAAGGGGGAAGCCTCCCAGCATTTT	CASKGEASQHF
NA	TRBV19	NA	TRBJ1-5	TGTGCCAGTAGTATCCAGACAGGCTATAGCAATCAGCCCCAGCATTTT	CASSIQTGYSNQPQHF
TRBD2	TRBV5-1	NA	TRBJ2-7	TGCGCCAGCAGCCTCGGGACTAGCGGGAGCCGGGAGCAGTACTTC	CASSLGTSGSREQYF
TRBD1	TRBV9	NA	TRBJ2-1	TGTGCCAGCAGCCCTCTCTCTGGGACAGGGGCCCGCCCCTCCTACAATGAGCAGTTCTTC	CASSPLSGTGARPSYNEQFF
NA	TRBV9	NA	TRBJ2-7	TGTGCCAGCAGCGTTTGCTTTTTCTACGAGCAGTACTTC	CASSVCFFYEQYF
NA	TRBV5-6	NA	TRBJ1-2	TGTGCCAGCAGGTCATTACCGACCGCGAACTATGGCTACACCTTC	CASRSLPTANYGYTF
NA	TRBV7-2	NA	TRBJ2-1	TGTGCCAGCAGCTTAGGTCTTCGCGATGAGCAGTTCTTC	CASSLGLRDEQFF
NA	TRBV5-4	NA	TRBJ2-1	TGTGCCAGCAGCTCGACCGGGAGAGACAATGAGCAGTTCTTC	CASSSTGRDNEQFF
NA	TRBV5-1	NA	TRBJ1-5	TGCGCCAGCAGCTCGGGGGACGTTGCCGAGCCCCAGCATTTT	CASSSGDVAEPQHF
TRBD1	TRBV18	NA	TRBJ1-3	TGTGCCAGCTCACCACCTGGACAGGGGGCTGGAAACACCATATATTTT	CASSPPGQGAGNTIYF
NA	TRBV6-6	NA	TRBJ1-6	TGTGCCAGCAGTAAATCAGGGGCGAATTCACCCCTCCACTTT	CASSKSGANSPLHF
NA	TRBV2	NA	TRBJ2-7	TGTGCCAGCACTGCAGGGGTCCCCTACGAGCAGTACTTC	CASTAGVPYEQYF
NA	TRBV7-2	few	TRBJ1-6	TGTGCCAGCAGCTTAGACCGGGGTAGGGGTTCACCCCTCCACTTT	CASSLDRGRGSPLHF